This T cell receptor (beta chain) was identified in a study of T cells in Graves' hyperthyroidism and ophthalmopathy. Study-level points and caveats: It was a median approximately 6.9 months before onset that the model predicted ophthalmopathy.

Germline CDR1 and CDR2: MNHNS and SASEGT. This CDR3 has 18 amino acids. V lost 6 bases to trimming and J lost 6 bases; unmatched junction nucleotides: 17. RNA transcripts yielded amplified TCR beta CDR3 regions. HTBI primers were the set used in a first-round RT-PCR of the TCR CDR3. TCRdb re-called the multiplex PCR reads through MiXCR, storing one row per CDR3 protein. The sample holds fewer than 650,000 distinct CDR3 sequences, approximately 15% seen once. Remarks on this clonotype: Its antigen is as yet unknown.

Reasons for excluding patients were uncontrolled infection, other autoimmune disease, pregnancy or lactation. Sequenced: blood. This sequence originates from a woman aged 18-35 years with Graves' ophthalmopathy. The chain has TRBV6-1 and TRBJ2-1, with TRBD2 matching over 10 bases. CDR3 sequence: CASSPSGARLAGGNEQFF. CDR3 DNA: TGTGCCAGCAGCCCCTCGGGGGCTCGACTAGCGGGTGGCAATGAGCAGTTCTTC.